The clone carrying this T cell receptor beta chain is a singleton in its sample. The CDR3 contains 14 residues. Germline CDR1 is SGHKS and CDR2 is YYEKEE (reference sequence). Trimming removed 1 base at V and 0 bases at J, with 4 bases between. These data are taken from a study of control samples from healthy donors and cancer patients. Here immunoSEQ multiplex PCR was the method, and the copy in TCRdb shows in-frame clones only, minus some. The sample has around 110,000 clones, nearly 95% seen once. This TCR was sampled from a young man in good health. V usage is TRBV5-5 and J usage is TRBJ1-4; D unresolved. The sample was blood. The CDR3 region has the DNA TGTGCCAGCAGCTTGACCCCAACTAATGAAAAACTGTTTTTT. This translates into CASSLTPTNEKLFF.